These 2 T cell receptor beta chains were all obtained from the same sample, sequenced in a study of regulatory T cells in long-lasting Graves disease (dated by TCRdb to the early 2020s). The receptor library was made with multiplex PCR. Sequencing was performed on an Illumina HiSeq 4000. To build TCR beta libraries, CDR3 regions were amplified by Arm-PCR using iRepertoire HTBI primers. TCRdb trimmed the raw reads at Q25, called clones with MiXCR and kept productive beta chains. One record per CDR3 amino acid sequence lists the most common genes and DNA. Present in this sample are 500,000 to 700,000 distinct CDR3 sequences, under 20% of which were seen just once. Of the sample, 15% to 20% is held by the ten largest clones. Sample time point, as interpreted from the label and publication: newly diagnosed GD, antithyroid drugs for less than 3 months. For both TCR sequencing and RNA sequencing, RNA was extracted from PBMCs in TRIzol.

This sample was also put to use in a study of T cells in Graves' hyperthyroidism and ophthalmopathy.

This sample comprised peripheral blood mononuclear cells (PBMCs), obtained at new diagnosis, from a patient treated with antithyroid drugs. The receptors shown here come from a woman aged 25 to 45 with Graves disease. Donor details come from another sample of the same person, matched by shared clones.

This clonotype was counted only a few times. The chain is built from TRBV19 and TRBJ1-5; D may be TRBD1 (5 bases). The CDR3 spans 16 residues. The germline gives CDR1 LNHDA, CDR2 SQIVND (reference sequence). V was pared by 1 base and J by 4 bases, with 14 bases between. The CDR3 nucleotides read TGTGCCAGTAGTATAGGCCAGGGTAGGACTAATCAGCCCCAGCATTTT. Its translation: CASSIGQGRTNQPQHF.

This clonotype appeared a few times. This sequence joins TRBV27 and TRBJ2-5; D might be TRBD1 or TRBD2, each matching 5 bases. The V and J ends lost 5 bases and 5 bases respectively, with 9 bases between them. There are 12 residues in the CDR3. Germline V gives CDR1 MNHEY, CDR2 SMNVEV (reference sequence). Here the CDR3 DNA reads TGTGCCAGCAGTCCATGGGGGGAGACCCAGTACTTC. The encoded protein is CASSPWGETQYF.